What follows are 8 T cell receptor beta chains derived from one specimen sequenced in a study of blood T cell repertoires in COVID-19. Some clones are missing from TCRdb's copy, which holds only in-frame ones; the method was immunoSEQ multiplex PCR. The table records 90,000 to 120,000 clones, roughly four fifths of them present only once. Sequencing was carried out using peripheral blood. These receptors were taken from a man aged 55-75 years with acute or convalescent COVID-19.

The chain uses TRBV29-1 and TRBJ2-5; D unresolved. Germline V CDR1 and CDR2: SQVTM, ANQGSEA. Trimming left V 1 base short and J 3 bases short, with 9 bases between. The CDR3 is 13 residues long. The CDR3 region is CSVEGAAEETQYF. The CDR3 nucleotides are TGCAGCGTTGAAGGGGCAGCTGAAGAGACCCAGTACTTC.

The chain employs TRBV6-6 and TRBJ2-5; TRBD2 aligns across 7 bases. In germline, CDR1 is MNHNY, CDR2 SVGAGI (reference sequence). The CDR3 is 14 amino acids. Trimming cost V 0 bases and J 5 bases; bases outside gene matches: 3. CDR3 sequence reads: CASSYSGEGETQYF. The CDR3 DNA reads as TGTGCCAGCAGTTACTCGGGGGAGGGGGAGACCCAGTACTTC.

The chain has TRBV7-6 and TRBJ1-3, with D unclear. CDR1 is SGHVS and CDR2 is FNYEAQ in the germline V gene. The CDR3 is 14 amino acids. V lost 1 base to trimming and J lost 0 bases, with 4 bases between them. CDR3 DNA sequence: TGTGCCAGCAGCTTAGGGCCCTCTGGAAACACCATATATTTT. Its protein is CASSLGPSGNTIYF.

The table lists this clone with a few counts. The chain employs TRBV6-5 and TRBJ2-7; 8 nucleotides match TRBD2. V shed 5 bases and J 2 bases; nucleotides not matched to a gene: 8. The CDR3 is 15 residues long. The V gene's germline CDR1 is MNHEY and CDR2 SVGAGI. The CDR3 protein is CASSRYSGAPYEQYF. As DNA, the CDR3 is TGTGCCAGCAGTCGGTATAGCGGGGCGCCCTACGAGCAGTACTTC.

The chain employs TRBV24-1 and TRBJ2-5, with 9 bases identical to TRBD1. There are 13 residues in the CDR3. Germline CDR1 reads KGHDR; CDR2 reads SFDVKD. V was clipped by 5 bases and J by 6 bases; unmatched bases: 3. The CDR3 is CATSGQGVKTQYF. The CDR3 DNA follows: TGTGCCACCAGTGGACAGGGGGTGAAGACCCAGTACTTC.

The chain recombines TRBV5-1 with TRBJ2-3, with D tentatively TRBD2 (6 bases). Germline V lookup: CDR1 SGHRS, CDR2 YFSETQ. V lost 0 bases and J lost 1, with 9 bases in between. This CDR3 has 15 amino acids. CDR3 bases: TGCGCCAGCAGCTTGGTCTTAGCGGGCACAGATACGCAGTATTTT. Encoded protein: CASSLVLAGTDTQYF.

This CDR3 reads CACLASGTDTQYF. CDR3 in DNA: TGTGCCTGCCTGGCTAGCGGCACAGATACGCAGTATTTT. The V and J genes are TRBV6-5 and TRBJ2-3, with D perhaps TRBD2 (6 bases). This CDR3 comprises 13 residues. V dropped 11 bases and J dropped 1 base, with 13 bases sitting between them. Germline lookup yields CDR1 MNHEY and CDR2 SVGAGI.

The gene calls are TRBV7-2 and TRBJ2-7, with a weak D call TRBD2 (6 bases). The length of the CDR3 is 17 residues. Between the trimmed V and J ends, which lost 0 bases and 2 bases, there was a span of 17 bases. Per germline, CDR1 SGHTA and CDR2 FQGNSA. The CDR3, as DNA: TGTGCCAGCAGCTTAGCCTCGACTAGAGGGAGAACCTACGAGCAGTACTTC. It codes for CASSLASTRGRTYEQYF.